This T cell receptor beta chain emerged from a study of PD-1 blockade in classical Hodgkin lymphoma. The V gene lost 6 bases and the J gene lost 1 base, with 13 bases spanning the gap. CDR1 SQVTM and CDR2 ANQGSEA come from the germline V gene. This CDR3 contains 14 residues. Overall study findings and caveats: At C4D1, TCR diversity had climbed significantly for CD4+ cells, though not for CD8+ cells. Patients who responded completely had about the same baseline diversity as newly diagnosed patients.

All patients relapsed after autologous stem cell transplantation, and brentuximab vedotin exposure varied. Note on this clone: The antigen remains unidentified.

TCRdb keeps only in-frame clones here, not all; method: immunoSEQ multiplex PCR. The table lists over 20,000 clones, 65% to 90% of them singletons. V gene TRBV29-1 combines with J gene TRBJ1-5, with TRBD1 as a possible D gene (5 bases). The receptor was derived from a human donor with classical Hodgkin lymphoma. Sequences were derived from peripheral blood mononuclear cells (PBMCs), sampled at baseline. In nucleotides, the CDR3 is TGCAGCGTGCGGGACCCGGGAAGCAATCAGCCCCAGCATTTT. This encodes CSVRDPGSNQPQHF.